Shown below are 6 T cell receptor beta chains from a single sample sequenced in a study of CD8+ T cells in alopecia areata. The authors extracted RNA and reverse transcribed it into cDNA as the sequencing template. Libraries were prepared by immunoSEQ multiplex PCR; TCRdb keeps only in-frame clonotypes and omits some of them. The table includes approximately 210,000 clones, over 55% detected once. Treatment indicated: oral pan-JAK inhibitor, 5-10 mg twice daily. Sequencing used CD4+ T cells sorted from blood, obtained at week 24, from a patient treated with tofacitinib. The receptors were sampled from a human donor with alopecia areata.

This sequence joins TRBV4-1 and TRBJ1-2; D gene uncertain. The germline V gene has CDR1 MGHRA and CDR2 YSYEKL. The CDR3 contains 14 residues. Trimming removed 0 bases from V and 4 bases from J, with 9 bases in between. The DNA for the CDR3 is TGCGCCAGCAGCCAAGAATCCAGGCTCTATGGCTACACCTTC. This gives the protein CASSQESRLYGYTF.

CDR3 loop: CSAGDSNYGYTF. The CDR3 bases are TGCAGCGCAGGGGACTCTAACTATGGCTACACCTTC. V and J are TRBV29-1 and TRBJ1-2; possibly TRBD1 for D (6 bases). The germline CDR1 and CDR2 sequences are SQVTM and ANQGSEA. V lost 7 bases, J lost 0 bases, and 9 bases lay in between. The CDR3 loop spans 12 amino acids.

The rearrangement joins TRBV7-3 to TRBJ1-2; TRBD1 is a possible D gene (5 bases). The CDR3 runs 15 residues. Trimming took 2 bases from V and 9 from J, leaving 19 bases between them. Looked up from germline, CDR1 is SGHTA and CDR2 is FQGTGA. CDR3 amino acids: CASSLYGGDESSYTF. The CDR3 bases are TGTGCCAGCAGCTTATATGGAGGGGATGAAAGTAGCTACACCTTC.

CDR3 nucleotides: TGTGCCAGCAGTCTAAAAGCCTCCCACGGCAATCAGCCCCAGCATTTT. Translating it yields CASSLKASHGNQPQHF. The genes are TRBV27 and TRBJ1-5; the D is unclear. CDR1 is MNHEY, CDR2 SMNVEV, per germline (reference sequence). V dropped 5 bases and J dropped 2 bases, with 16 bases sitting between them. This CDR3 comprises 16 residues.

The V call is TRBV5-1, the J call TRBJ2-5; either TRBD1 or TRBD2 may fit D (5 bases each). Germline CDR1 and CDR2: SGHRS and YFSETQ. There are 14 residues in the CDR3. V lost 5 bases and J lost 4, with 15 bases in between. The CDR3 region is CASSLGRFAETQYF. The DNA of the CDR3 is TGCGCCAGCAGTCTGGGACGGTTCGCAGAGACCCAGTACTTC.

This clone has only a few counts. CDR3 coding DNA: TGTGCCAGCAGCTTAAATGGGCCAGTAGGCGATGAGCAGTTCTTC. It is translated as CASSLNGPVGDEQFF. The chain couples TRBV7-3 to TRBJ2-1; D is unclear. Germline V gene data show CDR1 as SGHTA and CDR2 as FQGTGA. The CDR3 consists of 15 residues. V was trimmed by 1 base and J by 8 bases, leaving 15 bases between them.